These 30 T cell receptor beta chains came from one sample sequenced in a study of shared clonotypes between healthy human individuals. Data came from immunoSEQ multiplex PCR; TCRdb stores just in-frame clones and leaves some out. The data show more than 2 million clones, under 97% seen once. Material: naive CD4+ T cells sorted from blood. Subset in this sample: CD45RA+ positively selected. The receptors shown here come from a man in his late teens or twenties in good health.

The chain couples TRBV5-6 to TRBJ1-2; TRBD1 might be the D (6 bases). The CDR3 is 13 residues long. V lost 4 bases and J 1 base, leaving 8 bases between the germline ends. Germline lookup yields CDR1 SGHDT and CDR2 YYEEEE. In nucleotides, the CDR3 is TGTGCCAGCAGCCAGGGGAATAACTATGGCTACACCTTC. It yields the protein CASSQGNNYGYTF.

The chain carries TRBV28 and TRBJ1-6; no firm D call. The V gene lost 6 bases and the J gene lost 7 bases, with 10 bases spanning the gap. In germline, CDR1 is MDHEN, CDR2 SYDVKM. The CDR3 is 13 residues long. CDR3 nucleotides: TGTGCCAGCAGCCCGGACGGGAATTCACCCCTCCACTTT. Translating it yields CASSPDGNSPLHF. Full variable domain (outside the CDR3, taken from reference TRBV28 and TRBJ1-6): DVKVTQSSRYLVKRTGEKVFLECVQDMDHENMFWYRQDPGLGLRLIYFSYDVKMKEKGDIPEGYSVSREKKERFSLILESASTNQTSMYLCASSPDGNSPLHFGNGTRLTVT.

The J gene is TRBJ1-2, the V gene TRBV7-9, with 7 bases that match TRBD1. This CDR3 spans 13 amino acids. V trimming: 1 base; J trimming: 8 bases; junction bases outside the gene matches: 4. Germline CDR1 is SEHNR and CDR2 is FQNEAQ (reference sequence). CDR3 residues: CASSLVRTGGYTF. CDR3 nucleotide sequence: TGTGCCAGCAGCTTAGTGAGGACAGGAGGCTACACCTTC.

This chain links TRBV18 with TRBJ2-3; D may be TRBD2 (5 bases). Germline V lookup: CDR1 KGHSH, CDR2 LQKENI. The CDR3 contains 12 residues. Trimming left V 4 bases short and J 4 bases short, with 6 bases between. The CDR3 DNA follows: TGTGCCAGCTCACAGGAGGCAGATACGCAGTATTTT. Translation: CASSQEADTQYF.

V gene TRBV6-1 combines with J gene TRBJ2-1; a weak D match, TRBD1 (6 bases). The V and J ends lost 1 base and 7 bases respectively, with 23 bases between them. Germline CDR1 and CDR2: MNHNS and SASEGT. The CDR3 loop spans 18 amino acids. CDR3 in amino acids: CASSEGAGENPSRNEQFF. The CDR3 bases are TGTGCCAGCAGTGAAGGGGCAGGGGAAAACCCCTCGCGTAATGAGCAGTTCTTC.

The chain uses TRBV5-5 and TRBJ2-1, with a weak D call TRBD1 (5 bases). The V end was cut by 4 bases, the J end by 15 bases, with 17 bases between. The length of the CDR3 is 12 residues. Germline CDR1 is SGHKS and CDR2 is YYEKEE (reference sequence). The CDR3 protein is CASSPDVQGAFF. CDR3 sequence (DNA): TGTGCCAGCAGCCCAGATGTGCAGGGCGCGTTCTTC.

The count of this clone is one. CDR3 sequence (DNA): TGTGCCAGCAGTTCATTCAGGCCTGGGGGTCAGCCCCAGCATTTT. Translation gives CASSSFRPGGQPQHF. This rearrangement joins TRBV27 to TRBJ1-5, with TRBD1 as a possible D gene (5 bases). Trimming removed 4 bases at V and 6 bases at J, with 16 bases between. Germline-derived CDR1 and CDR2 are MNHEY and SMNVEV (reference sequence). This CDR3 spans 15 amino acids.

J is TRBJ1-1 and V is TRBV5-1, with 10 bases aligning to TRBD1. The CDR3 is 15 residues long. J lost 4 bases, V lost 5 bases, and 8 bases had no gene match. Germline CDR1 and CDR2: SGHRS and YFSETQ. The CDR3 protein is CASSSGTGVFTEAFF. The CDR3 nucleotides read TGCGCCAGCAGTTCCGGGACAGGGGTGTTCACTGAAGCTTTCTTT.

The CDR3 region is CAISGRSATEAFF. CDR3 nucleotide sequence: TGTGCCATCTCAGGGAGGTCGGCCACTGAAGCTTTCTTT. The J gene is TRBJ1-1, the V gene TRBV10-3, with D possibly TRBD1 on 5 matching bases. This CDR3 is built from 13 residues. V lost 8 bases and J 4 bases, leaving 14 bases between the germline ends. Per the germline V gene, CDR1 is ENHRY and CDR2 is SYGVKD.

This chain joins TRBV4-1 and TRBJ2-7; a weak D match, TRBD1 (6 bases). CDR1 and CDR2 from the germline V gene are MGHRA and YSYEKL. Trimming removed 1 base from V and 2 bases from J, with 15 bases in between. The CDR3 extends over 16 amino acids. This CDR3 is CASSQGGTTGPYEQYF. CDR3 sequence (DNA): TGCGCCAGCAGCCAAGGGGGGACGACAGGCCCCTACGAGCAGTACTTC.

This clone showed up just once. Other DNA sequences of this sample code for an identical CDR3. This chain uses TRBV5-4 with TRBJ1-2; 11 nucleotides align to TRBD1. The CDR3 covers 14 residues. V was pared by 5 bases and J by 7 bases, with 7 bases of the junction left unmatched. Germline V gene data show CDR1 as SGHNT and CDR2 as YYREEE (reference sequence). The CDR3 DNA reads as TGTGCCAGCAGTCCTCGGACAGGGGGCTCTGGCTACACCTTC. Its translation: CASSPRTGGSGYTF. The whole variable domain, filled in from reference TRBV5-4 and TRBJ1-2, reads ETGVTQSPTHLIKTRGQQVTLRCSSQSGHNTVSWYQQALGQGPQFIFQYYREEENGRGNFPPRFSGLQFPNYSSELNVNALELDDSALYLCASSPRTGGSGYTFGSGTRLTVV.

The chain joins TRBV5-1 to TRBJ2-3; 11 bases match TRBD2. V was clipped by 4 bases and J by 5 bases; unmatched bases: 15. CDR1 and CDR2 (germline): SGHRS, YFSETQ. This CDR3 has 18 amino acids. CDR3 coding DNA: TGCGCCAGCAGCGAGGGACTAGCGGCTACAAAGTATAGAGATACGCAGTATTTT. Amino acid sequence: CASSEGLAATKYRDTQYF. Combining the CDR3 with reference TRBV5-1 and TRBJ2-3 gives the whole variable domain KAGVTQTPRYLIKTRGQQVTLSCSPISGHRSVSWYQQTPGQGLQFLFEYFSETQRNKGNFPGRFSGRQFSNSRSEMNVSTLELGDSALYLCASSEGLAATKYRDTQYFGPGTRLTVL.

The rearrangement joins TRBV6-1 to TRBJ2-7; 7 nucleotides agree with TRBD1. Trimming took 6 bases from V and 1 from J; bases not matched to a gene: 9. CDR1 and CDR2 from the germline V gene are MNHNS and SASEGT. This CDR3 is 15 amino acids long. CDR3 amino acids: CASRVVGTASYEQYF. CDR3 DNA: TGTGCCAGCAGGGTGGTAGGGACAGCGTCCTACGAGCAGTACTTC.

The V and J genes are TRBV2 and TRBJ2-3; D ambiguous. Per germline, CDR1 SNHLY and CDR2 FYNNEI. V was pared by 1 base and J by 1 base, with 9 bases between. The CDR3 totals 15 residues. The CDR3 nucleotides are TGTGCCAGCAGTGAAGGGTTATGGGGCACAGATACGCAGTATTTT. Amino acids: CASSEGLWGTDTQYF.

The J gene is TRBJ2-5, the V gene TRBV10-2; 7 nucleotides agree with TRBD2. The CDR3 sequence is 14 residues long. Per the germline V gene, CDR1 is WSHSY and CDR2 is SAAADI. V lost 10 bases, J lost 3 bases, and 11 bases stayed unmatched. The CDR3 bases are TGCGCCACCGAGGGAGGGGCGCGGGAAGAGACCCAGTACTTC. This translates into CATEGGAREETQYF.

This clone was detected only a few times. This sample also contains other DNA sequences that code for the same CDR3. The CDR3 nucleotides are TGTGCCAGCAGCTTAACCAGTTATGGCTACACCTTC. Translated: CASSLTSYGYTF. The V call is TRBV7-9, the J call TRBJ1-2; no reliable D call. Germline V gene sequence: CDR1 SEHNR, CDR2 FQNEAQ (reference sequence). This CDR3 spans 12 amino acids. V gave up 2 bases and J gave up 5 bases, with 6 bases separating them.

For this clone: This specimen includes other DNA sequences encoding the same CDR3. This chain links TRBV5-1 with TRBJ1-2, with a possible D match to TRBD1 (6 bases). Trimming pared 5 bases from V and 2 bases from J, leaving 7 bases between. Germline-derived CDR1 and CDR2 are SGHRS and YFSETQ. The CDR3 has 12 residues. In nucleotides, the CDR3 is TGCGCCAGCAGTACAGGGAACTATGGCTACACCTTC. It encodes CASSTGNYGYTF. Complete variable domain (other parts from reference TRBV5-1 and TRBJ1-2): KAGVTQTPRYLIKTRGQQVTLSCSPISGHRSVSWYQQTPGQGLQFLFEYFSETQRNKGNFPGRFSGRQFSNSRSEMNVSTLELGDSALYLCASSTGNYGYTFGSGTRLTVV.

About this clone itself: The same CDR3 arises from other DNA sequences in this sample as well. V gene TRBV18 combines with J gene TRBJ1-1, with D hard to call. The CDR3 is 12 amino acids. CDR1 and CDR2 (germline): KGHSH, LQKENI. V was clipped by 3 bases and J by 4 bases, with 6 bases between them. The CDR3: CASSPRITEAFF. CDR3 sequence (DNA): TGTGCCAGCTCACCCCGGATCACTGAAGCTTTCTTT.

This clone is a singleton in its sample. This chain joins TRBV5-1 and TRBJ2-5; no firm D call. Germline values: CDR1 SGHRS, CDR2 YFSETQ. The CDR3 loop spans 16 amino acids. The V end lost 0 bases, the J end lost 1 base, and 13 bases lay between the germline ends. The CDR3 loop reads CASSLDAMGFQETQYF. CDR3 bases: TGCGCCAGCAGCTTGGATGCCATGGGTTTCCAAGAGACCCAGTACTTC.

V and J are TRBV18 and TRBJ2-3; tentatively, D is TRBD1 (5 bases). V was pared by 1 base and J by 1 base, with 9 bases between. The CDR3 consists of 15 residues. Per germline, CDR1 KGHSH and CDR2 LQKENI. CDR3 in amino acids: CASSPRGGGTDTQYF. In DNA, the CDR3 is TGTGCCAGCTCACCACGGGGCGGTGGCACAGATACGCAGTATTTT.

This chain connects TRBV5-1 to TRBJ2-3, with 11 bases that match TRBD2. The CDR3 extends over 14 amino acids. J was trimmed by 5 bases and V by 5 bases; bases with no gene match: 4. The germline V gene has CDR1 SGHRS and CDR2 YFSETQ. The CDR3 DNA reads TGCGCCAGCAGATCTACTAGCGGGGGAGATACGCAGTATTTT. It specifies CASRSTSGGDTQYF. Supplemented by reference TRBV5-1 and TRBJ2-3, the full variable domain reads KAGVTQTPRYLIKTRGQQVTLSCSPISGHRSVSWYQQTPGQGLQFLFEYFSETQRNKGNFPGRFSGRQFSNSRSEMNVSTLELGDSALYLCASRSTSGGDTQYFGPGTRLTVL.

This clone appeared a single time. The rearrangement joins TRBV11-3 to TRBJ2-7; D ambiguous. V lost 8 bases, J lost 7 bases, and 6 bases lay in between. This CDR3 region has 9 residues. The germline V gene encodes CDR1 SGHNT and CDR2 YENEEA. CDR3 coding DNA: TGTGCCAGCCTTAGGGAGCAGTACTTC. This translates into CASLREQYF.

V usage is TRBV5-1 and J usage is TRBJ2-1, with a tentative D call TRBD1 (5 bases). V was clipped by 2 bases and J by 12 bases, with 12 bases between them. Per the germline V gene, CDR1 is SGHRS and CDR2 is YFSETQ. This CDR3 has 12 residues. The CDR3 DNA reads TGCGCCAGCAGCTTAAATACCCAGGGGCAGTTCTTC. Encoded protein: CASSLNTQGQFF.

V gene TRBV19 combines with J gene TRBJ2-2; tentatively, D is TRBD1 (6 bases). V lost 4 bases, J lost 5 bases, and 8 bases lay in between. CDR3 size: 13 residues. Per the germline V gene, CDR1 is LNHDA and CDR2 is SQIVND (reference sequence). CDR3 residues: CASSRRGTGELFF. The CDR3 DNA sequence: TGTGCCAGTAGTAGAAGGGGGACCGGGGAGCTGTTTTTT.

The V gene is TRBV5-1, the J gene TRBJ1-5; no definite D call. V lost 8 bases and J lost 3, with 6 bases in between. The CDR3 length is 11 residues. In germline, CDR1 is SGHRS, CDR2 YFSETQ. The CDR3 bases are TGCGCCAGGGGCCTCAATCAGCCCCAGCATTTT. This encodes CARGLNQPQHF.

The chain employs TRBV10-2 and TRBJ2-1, with TRBD1 as a possible D gene (5 bases). Trimming cost V 7 bases and J 8 bases, with 15 bases left between them. CDR1 is WSHSY, CDR2 SAAADI, per germline. This CDR3 is 13 amino acids long. CDR3 sequence reads: CASNSPQAYEQFF. For the CDR3, the DNA is TGCGCCAGCAACTCCCCACAGGCCTATGAGCAGTTCTTC.

The rearrangement links TRBV4-3 to TRBJ2-1, with 11 bases identical to TRBD2. Germline assignment: CDR1 LGHNA and CDR2 YSLEER. Losses at the gene ends were 0 bases for V and 14 bases for J; bases not matched to a gene: 9. The CDR3 consists of 15 residues. CDR3 nucleotides: TGCGCCAGCAGCCAAGATACTAGCGGGAGAGGTGTAGAGTTCTTC. This encodes CASSQDTSGRGVEFF.

V is TRBV5-1 and J is TRBJ2-2; a weak D match, TRBD2 (6 bases). Germline lookup yields CDR1 SGHRS and CDR2 YFSETQ. V gave up 3 bases and J gave up 1 base, with 10 bases separating them. The CDR3 has 15 residues. CDR3 sequence reads: CASSYGGENTGELFF. The CDR3 region has the DNA TGCGCCAGCAGCTACGGGGGAGAGAACACCGGGGAGCTGTTTTTT.

The genes are TRBV28 and TRBJ1-5; 8 bases agree with TRBD1. The germline CDR1 and CDR2 sequences are MDHEN and SYDVKM. V gave up 3 bases and J gave up 8 bases; unmatched junction bases: 6. This CDR3 comprises 14 residues. Written as DNA, the CDR3 is TGTGCCAGCAGTTTGGGGGACAGGAAGAAGCCCCAGCATTTT. Residues: CASSLGDRKKPQHF.

This clone is a singleton in its sample. The chain joins TRBV6-6 to TRBJ2-1; D not certain. Germline-derived CDR1 and CDR2 are MNHNY and SVGAGI (reference sequence). There are 15 residues in the CDR3. With 2 bases removed from V and 0 bases from J, the gap between germline ends came to 8 bases. CDR3 loop: CASSYGMGSYNEQFF. Here the CDR3 DNA reads TGTGCCAGCAGTTACGGGATGGGCTCCTACAATGAGCAGTTCTTC.